The 25 T cell receptor beta chains below come from one sample, sequenced in a study of T cells in Graves' hyperthyroidism and ophthalmopathy (dated by TCRdb to the late 2010s). The method was multiplex PCR. Instrument on record: Illumina HiSeq 2000. TCR beta CDR3 regions were amplified from RNA transcripts. A first-round RT-PCR of the TCR CDR3 used the HTBI primer set with the Qiagen OneStep RT-PCR kit. TCRdb cleaned the public reads at Q25 with fastp, built clones with MiXCR and kept in-frame beta chains. Every CDR3 protein is listed once, alongside the most common genes and DNA of its rows. For this sample the table gives about 260,000 distinct CDR3 sequences, of which less than 20% were detected only once. Around 30% of the sample is taken by the ten largest. Input material: blood. These receptors came from a woman under 30 with Graves' ophthalmopathy.

At least ten counts were recorded for this clonotype. CDR3 in DNA: TGTGCCAGCAGTTACCAGGGAAGCTCCGGCTACACCTTC. Protein product: CASSYQGSSGYTF. The V gene is TRBV6-2 or TRBV6-3, the J gene TRBJ1-2, with D possibly TRBD1 on 5 matching bases. Germline V gives CDR1 MNHEY, CDR2 SVGEGT. V was shortened by 2 bases and J by 8 bases, with 12 bases between the two germline ends. The CDR3 spans 13 residues.

This clonotype has at least ten counts. The chain couples TRBV19 to TRBJ2-1; D uncertain. Germline-derived CDR1 and CDR2 are LNHDA and SQIVND (reference sequence). This CDR3 has 17 amino acids. V lost 3 bases to trimming and J lost 6 bases, with 21 bases between them. CDR3 sequence reads: CASSIPILYTPSNEQFF. The CDR3 DNA follows: TGTGCCAGTAGTATTCCAATATTGTACACTCCTTCCAATGAGCAGTTCTTC.

At least ten counts were recorded for this clonotype. V is TRBV5-8 and J is TRBJ1-1; a possible D gene is TRBD1 (6 bases). The CDR3 consists of 15 residues. Germline V gene lookup returns CDR1 SGHTS and CDR2 YDEGEE. V lost 1 base and J 0 bases, leaving 10 bases between the germline ends. The DNA of the CDR3 is TGTGCCAGCAGCTTGCGGGGGGGCGTGAACACTGAAGCTTTCTTT. Its translation is CASSLRGGVNTEAFF.

There are many counts of this clonotype. This may be a read error, as it is one base from a much larger clone. This chain connects TRBV2 to TRBJ1-1; the D is unclear. Germline-derived CDR1 and CDR2 are SNHLY and FYNNEI. This CDR3 is built from 13 residues. Trimming took 6 bases from V and 5 from J, leaving 13 bases between them. The CDR3, as DNA: TGTGCCAGCAGACCTACTACCCCGACTGAAGCTTTCTTT. It specifies CASRPTTPTEAFF.

This clonotype was counted many times. The genes are TRBV28 and TRBJ1-1; the D gene is possibly TRBD1 (5 bases). Deletions cut 2 bases from V and 4 bases from J, with 8 bases between. CDR3 size: 13 residues. Germline V gene lookup returns CDR1 MDHEN and CDR2 SYDVKM. DNA for the CDR3: TGTGCCAGCAGTTTAAATGGGGGCACTGAAGCTTTCTTT. It is translated as CASSLNGGTEAFF.

This clonotype appeared many times. CDR3 DNA: TGTGCCAGCAGTCCCCCGGGGGCGCAAGGCAATGAGCAGTTCTTC. The encoded protein is CASSPPGAQGNEQFF. The V gene is TRBV5-6, the J gene TRBJ2-1; D may match TRBD1 or TRBD2 (6 bases each). This CDR3 is 15 amino acids long. V dropped 5 bases and J dropped 6 bases, with 18 bases sitting between them. CDR1 and CDR2 (germline): SGHDT, YYEEEE.

This clonotype was observed many times. The gene calls are TRBV7-9 and TRBJ2-1, with unresolved D. CDR1 and CDR2 (germline): SEHNR, FQNEAQ (reference sequence). The CDR3 contains 15 residues. V dropped 1 base and J dropped 7 bases, with 14 bases sitting between them. This CDR3 is CASSLGWDTGNEQFF. In DNA, the CDR3 is TGTGCCAGCAGCTTAGGCTGGGATACTGGGAATGAGCAGTTCTTC. Combining the CDR3 with reference TRBV7-9 and TRBJ2-1 gives the whole variable domain DTGVSQNPRHKITKRGQNVTFRCDPISEHNRLYWYRQTLGQGPEFLTYFQNEAQLEKSRLLSDRFSAERPKGSFSTLEIQRTEQGDSAMYLCASSLGWDTGNEQFFGPGTRLTVL.

The chain links TRBV28 to TRBJ2-7, with 15 positions matching TRBD2. Per the germline V gene, CDR1 is MDHEN and CDR2 is SYDVKM. CDR3 length: 18 amino acids. After removal of 7 bases from V and 5 bases from J, the junction contained 15 bases not matched to a gene. The chain's CDR3 is CASNPTVRTSGGEDEQYF. For the CDR3, the DNA is TGTGCCAGCAACCCAACGGTGAGGACTAGCGGGGGGGAGGACGAGCAGTACTTC.

The V gene is TRBV28, the J gene TRBJ2-1; 16 bases fit TRBD2. CDR1 MDHEN and CDR2 SYDVKM come from the germline V gene. CDR3 length equals 15 residues. V lost 11 bases, J lost 9 bases, and 10 bases stayed unmatched. CDR3 protein: CASLGLAGGGGEQFF. CDR3 nucleotides: TGTGCCTCCTTGGGACTAGCGGGAGGGGGGGGTGAGCAGTTCTTC. Using reference TRBV28 and TRBJ2-1 for the parts outside the CDR3, the full variable domain is DVKVTQSSRYLVKRTGEKVFLECVQDMDHENMFWYRQDPGLGLRLIYFSYDVKMKEKGDIPEGYSVSREKKERFSLILESASTNQTSMYLCASLGLAGGGGEQFFGPGTRLTVL.

This clonotype occurred many times. The chain joins TRBV27 to TRBJ1-5; 9 nucleotides agree with TRBD1. Germline values: CDR1 MNHEY, CDR2 SMNVEV (reference sequence). CDR3 length: 15 amino acids. With 5 bases clipped from V and 4 bases from J, the junction kept 6 bases outside the gene matches. CDR3 sequence (DNA): TGTGCCAGCAGTAACCATGGGACAGGGAATCAGCCCCAGCATTTT. It encodes CASSNHGTGNQPQHF.

This clonotype was detected many times. The V gene is TRBV11-2, the J gene TRBJ1-1; no reliable D call. The CDR3 has 13 amino acids. Trimming pared 1 base from V and 7 bases from J, leaving 10 bases between. Looked up from germline, CDR1 is SGHAT and CDR2 is FQNNGV. Here the CDR3 reads CASSLGILNEAFF. CDR3 sequence (DNA): TGTGCCAGCAGCTTAGGGATCCTTAATGAAGCTTTCTTT.

This clonotype was observed at least ten times. The chain employs TRBV6-2 or TRBV6-3 and TRBJ2-5; D gene uncertain. V shed 5 bases and J shed 2 bases, with 12 bases lying between them. Germline assignment: CDR1 MNHEY and CDR2 SVGEGT. The CDR3 loop spans 14 amino acids. This chain's CDR3 is CASSPRDPQETQYF. The CDR3 region has the DNA TGTGCCAGCAGTCCGAGAGATCCGCAAGAGACCCAGTACTTC.

This clonotype showed up many times. V usage is TRBV5-1 and J usage is TRBJ2-1, with 7 bases fitting TRBD2. Germline-derived CDR1 and CDR2 are SGHRS and YFSETQ. V shed 4 bases, J shed 7 bases, and the junction held 14 bases outside the gene matches. There are 16 residues in the CDR3. The CDR3 here is CASSVIAGGSLNEQFF. The CDR3 DNA reads TGCGCCAGCAGCGTTATAGCCGGGGGGTCATTAAATGAGCAGTTCTTC. Complete variable domain (other parts from reference TRBV5-1 and TRBJ2-1): KAGVTQTPRYLIKTRGQQVTLSCSPISGHRSVSWYQQTPGQGLQFLFEYFSETQRNKGNFPGRFSGRQFSNSRSEMNVSTLELGDSALYLCASSVIAGGSLNEQFFGPGTRLTVL.

This clonotype was counted between two and nine times. This chain connects TRBV11-1 to TRBJ2-5, with D tentatively TRBD2 (6 bases). V lost 8 bases and J lost 2, with 12 bases in between. Germline V gives CDR1 SGHAT, CDR2 FQDESV (reference sequence). This CDR3 region has 13 residues. In DNA, the CDR3 is TGTGCCAGCGGGGGGACTCCGCAAGAGACCCAGTACTTC. Encoded protein: CASGGTPQETQYF.

About this clonotype: Just one base apart from a much larger clone, this may be a read error. V is TRBV20-1 and J is TRBJ2-5; the D gene is possibly TRBD1 (6 bases). V was pared by 8 bases and J by 4 bases, with 14 bases between. The CDR3 sequence is 12 residues long. Germline V lookup: CDR1 DFQATT, CDR2 SNEGSKA (reference sequence). The DNA of the CDR3 is TGCAGTCGATTGAGGGGGAGAGAGACCCAGTACTTC. Encoded protein: CSRLRGRETQYF.

The chain has TRBV28 and TRBJ2-5; tentative D call: TRBD2 (7 bases). Trimming took 6 bases from V and 9 from J, leaving 14 bases between them. There are 12 residues in the CDR3. The V gene's germline CDR1 is MDHEN and CDR2 SYDVKM. The CDR3 bases are TGTGCCAGCAGGGGGGGGCCAGGGGCCCAGTACTTC. Encoded protein: CASRGGPGAQYF.

The chain employs TRBV9 and TRBJ1-2; D not certain. The CDR3 runs to 13 residues. The germline V gene encodes CDR1 SGDLS and CDR2 YYNGEE. Trimming took off 0 bases at V and 7 bases at J, with 10 bases between the two ends. The chain's CDR3 is CASSVDGRGGYTF. The CDR3 coding sequence is TGTGCCAGCAGCGTAGACGGCCGGGGTGGCTACACCTTC.

The sample holds many counts of this clonotype. The chain joins TRBV20-1 to TRBJ1-2, with 7 bases fitting TRBD1. V trimming: 4 bases; J trimming: 7 bases; junction bases outside the gene matches: 15. The CDR3 runs 15 residues. CDR1 is DFQATT, CDR2 SNEGSKA, per germline (reference sequence). The CDR3, as DNA: TGCAGTGCTACCCCCTCCGAGACAGGGATGGCTGGCTACACCTTC. It encodes CSATPSETGMAGYTF.

The J gene is TRBJ2-3, the V gene TRBV18; 9 nucleotides align to TRBD1. Germline loops: CDR1 KGHSH, CDR2 LQKENI. The V and J ends lost 1 base and 6 bases, in that order; junction bases with no gene match: 5. This CDR3 is built from 15 residues. CDR3 nucleotide sequence: TGTGCCAGCTCACCACTCACAGGGGGCTCGGATACGCAGTATTTT. Residues: CASSPLTGGSDTQYF.

This sequence joins TRBV3-1 and TRBJ2-5, with a tentative D call TRBD1 (6 bases). This CDR3 has 19 amino acids. V lost 2 bases and J lost 1, with 23 bases in between. Germline V lookup: CDR1 LGHDT, CDR2 YNNKEL (reference sequence). The CDR3 loop reads CASSQRTTGAGVSQETQYF. CDR3 bases: TGTGCCAGCAGCCAACGTACTACCGGTGCAGGGGTATCCCAAGAGACCCAGTACTTC.

This clonotype was detected ten times or more. The V call is TRBV7-6, the J call TRBJ1-2; tentatively, D is TRBD1 (6 bases). Trimming stripped 5 bases from V and 3 bases from J, with 22 bases between. Germline V lookup: CDR1 SGHVS, CDR2 FNYEAQ. This CDR3 region has 17 residues. As DNA, the CDR3 is TGTGCCAGCAGCCGCTATCCCAAGGGGGGGAGAGACTATGGCTACACCTTC. It translates to CASSRYPKGGRDYGYTF.

This clonotype was recorded many times. The V call is TRBV20-1, the J call TRBJ1-1; no definite D call. Trimming shortened V by 3 bases and J by 6 bases, and 14 bases separated the two germline ends. CDR3 length: 13 residues. CDR1 is DFQATT, CDR2 SNEGSKA, per germline (reference sequence). DNA for the CDR3: TGCAGTGCTAGCCGGCCGCCCCTCCCTGAAGCTTTCTTT. It encodes CSASRPPLPEAFF.

Ten or more counts support this clonotype. The rearrangement joins TRBV28 to TRBJ1-2; 11 bases fit TRBD1. Germline-derived CDR1 and CDR2 are MDHEN and SYDVKM. V gave up 6 bases and J gave up 7 bases; unmatched junction bases: 7. The CDR3 contains 14 residues. DNA for the CDR3: TGTGCCAGCAGCCGGACAGGGGGCTTCGTTGGCTACACCTTC. Its protein is CASSRTGGFVGYTF.

This clonotype was observed at least ten times. V usage is TRBV6-1 and J usage is TRBJ2-1; either TRBD1 or TRBD2 may fit D (5 bases each). Germline V CDR1 and CDR2: MNHNS, SASEGT. The CDR3 sequence is 16 residues long. V was trimmed by 5 bases and J by 6 bases, leaving 20 bases between them. The CDR3 protein is CASSPRGLRVGNEQFF. CDR3 nucleotide sequence: TGTGCCAGCAGTCCCCGGGGCCTGAGGGTGGGCAATGAGCAGTTCTTC.

This clonotype was seen at least ten times. The chain employs TRBV28 and TRBJ2-5; 7 bases are shared with TRBD2. CDR1 and CDR2 (germline): MDHEN, SYDVKM. The CDR3 covers 13 residues. V gave up 6 bases and J gave up 2 bases; unmatched junction bases: 3. CDR3 sequence (DNA): TGTGCCAGCAGCCCGGGACTACAAGAGACCCAGTACTTC. Translated: CASSPGLQETQYF.